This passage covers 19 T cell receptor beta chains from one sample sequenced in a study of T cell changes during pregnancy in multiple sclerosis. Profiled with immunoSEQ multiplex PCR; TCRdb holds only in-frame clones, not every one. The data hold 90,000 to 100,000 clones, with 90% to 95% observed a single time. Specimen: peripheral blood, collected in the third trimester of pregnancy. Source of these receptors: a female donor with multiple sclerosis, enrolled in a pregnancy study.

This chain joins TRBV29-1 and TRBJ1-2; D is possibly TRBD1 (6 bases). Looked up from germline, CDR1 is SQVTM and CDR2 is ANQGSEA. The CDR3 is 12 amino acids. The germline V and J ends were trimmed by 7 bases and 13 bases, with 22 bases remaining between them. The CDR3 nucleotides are TGCAGCGCAGTCCCTGAGGGGGGGGGTGGCACCTTC. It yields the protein CSAVPEGGGGTF.

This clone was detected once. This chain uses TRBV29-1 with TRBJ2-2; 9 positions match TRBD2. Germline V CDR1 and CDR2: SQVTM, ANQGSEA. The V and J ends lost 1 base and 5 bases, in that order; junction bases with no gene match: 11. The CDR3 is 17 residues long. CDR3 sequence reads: CSVEVGETGLATGELFF. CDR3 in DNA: TGCAGCGTTGAAGTAGGGGAGACGGGACTAGCAACCGGGGAGCTGTTTTTT.

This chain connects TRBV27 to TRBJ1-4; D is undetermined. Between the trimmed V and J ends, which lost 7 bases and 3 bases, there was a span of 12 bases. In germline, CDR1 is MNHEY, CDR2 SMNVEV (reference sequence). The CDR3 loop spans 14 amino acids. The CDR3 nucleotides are TGTGCCAGCAAGAGGGCCAGTTCTAATGAAAAACTGTTTTTT. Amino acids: CASKRASSNEKLFF.

CDR3: CASSHAPSGAYNEQFF. CDR3 nucleotide sequence: TGTGCCAGCAGTCATGCCCCTAGCGGTGCCTACAATGAGCAGTTCTTC. The V gene is TRBV2, the J gene TRBJ2-1; 7 bases agree with TRBD2. Germline V gene sequence: CDR1 SNHLY, CDR2 FYNNEI. V shed 5 bases and J 2 bases; nucleotides not matched to a gene: 9. The CDR3 is 16 residues long.

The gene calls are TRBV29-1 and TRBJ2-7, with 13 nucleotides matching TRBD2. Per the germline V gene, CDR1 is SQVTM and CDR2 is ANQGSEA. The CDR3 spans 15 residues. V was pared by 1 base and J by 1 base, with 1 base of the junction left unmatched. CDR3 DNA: TGCAGCGTTGAAGGGACTAGCGGGAGTTCCTACGAGCAGTACTTC. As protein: CSVEGTSGSSYEQYF.

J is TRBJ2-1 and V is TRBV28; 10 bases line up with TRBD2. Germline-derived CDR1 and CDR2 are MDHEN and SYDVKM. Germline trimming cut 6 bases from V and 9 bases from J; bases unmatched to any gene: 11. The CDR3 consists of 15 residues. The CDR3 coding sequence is TGTGCCAGCAGGCTTACTAGCGGGACCTTTGGTGAGCAGTTCTTC. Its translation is CASRLTSGTFGEQFF. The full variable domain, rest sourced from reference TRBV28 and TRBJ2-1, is DVKVTQSSRYLVKRTGEKVFLECVQDMDHENMFWYRQDPGLGLRLIYFSYDVKMKEKGDIPEGYSVSREKKERFSLILESASTNQTSMYLCASRLTSGTFGEQFFGPGTRLTVL.

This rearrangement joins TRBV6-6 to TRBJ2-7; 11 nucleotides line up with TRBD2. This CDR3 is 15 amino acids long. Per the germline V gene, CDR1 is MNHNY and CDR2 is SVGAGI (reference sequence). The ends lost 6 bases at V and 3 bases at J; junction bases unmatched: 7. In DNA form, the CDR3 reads TGTGCCAGCAGCCTCTCTAGCGGGGGGTACTACGAGCAGTACTTC. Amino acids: CASSLSSGGYYEQYF.

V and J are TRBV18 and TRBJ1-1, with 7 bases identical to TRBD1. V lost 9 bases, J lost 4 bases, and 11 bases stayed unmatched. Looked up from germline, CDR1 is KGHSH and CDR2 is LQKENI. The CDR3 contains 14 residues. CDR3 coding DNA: TGTGCCAGTTTCGTACAGACAGGGCGCACTGAAGCTTTCTTT. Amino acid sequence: CASFVQTGRTEAFF.

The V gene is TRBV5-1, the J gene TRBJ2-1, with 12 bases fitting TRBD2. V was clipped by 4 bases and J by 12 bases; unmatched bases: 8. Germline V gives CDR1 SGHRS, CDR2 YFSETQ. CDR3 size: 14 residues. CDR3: CASSPSTSGRGQFF. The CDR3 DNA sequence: TGCGCCAGCAGCCCGTCGACTAGCGGGAGAGGGCAGTTCTTC.

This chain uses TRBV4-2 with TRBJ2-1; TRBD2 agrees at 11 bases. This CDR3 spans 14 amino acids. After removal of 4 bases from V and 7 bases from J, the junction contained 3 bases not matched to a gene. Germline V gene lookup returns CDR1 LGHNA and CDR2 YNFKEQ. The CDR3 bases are TGTGCCAGCAGCCCCCGACTAGCGGGAAATGAGCAGTTCTTC. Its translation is CASSPRLAGNEQFF.

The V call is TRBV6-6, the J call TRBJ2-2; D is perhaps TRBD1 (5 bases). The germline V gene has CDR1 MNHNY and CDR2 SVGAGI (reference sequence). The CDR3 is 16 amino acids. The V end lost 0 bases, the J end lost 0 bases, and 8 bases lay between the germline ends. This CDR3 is CASSYSKGTNTGELFF. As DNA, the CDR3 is TGTGCCAGCAGTTACTCCAAGGGGACGAACACCGGGGAGCTGTTTTTT.

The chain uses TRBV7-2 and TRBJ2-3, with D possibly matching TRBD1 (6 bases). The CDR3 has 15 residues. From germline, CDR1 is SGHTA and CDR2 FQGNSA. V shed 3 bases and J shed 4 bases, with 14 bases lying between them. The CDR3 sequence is CASSFVSGGADTQYF. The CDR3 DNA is TGTGCCAGCAGCTTCGTCTCTGGGGGCGCAGATACGCAGTATTTT.

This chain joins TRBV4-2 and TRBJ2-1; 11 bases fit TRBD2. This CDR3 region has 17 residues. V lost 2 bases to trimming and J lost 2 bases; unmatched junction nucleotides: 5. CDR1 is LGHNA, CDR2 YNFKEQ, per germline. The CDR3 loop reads CASSQQLAGAAYNEQFF. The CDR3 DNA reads TGTGCCAGCAGCCAACAACTAGCGGGAGCTGCCTACAATGAGCAGTTCTTC.

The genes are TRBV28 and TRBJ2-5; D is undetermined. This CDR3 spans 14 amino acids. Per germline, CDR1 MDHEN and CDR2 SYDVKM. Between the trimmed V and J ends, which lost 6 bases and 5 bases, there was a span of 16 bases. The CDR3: CASSPTVVYETQYF. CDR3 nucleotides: TGTGCCAGCAGCCCAACAGTGGTTTACGAGACCCAGTACTTC.

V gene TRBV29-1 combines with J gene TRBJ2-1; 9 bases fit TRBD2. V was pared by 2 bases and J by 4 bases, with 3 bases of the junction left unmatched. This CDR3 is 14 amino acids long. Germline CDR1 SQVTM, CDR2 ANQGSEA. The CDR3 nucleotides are TGCAGCGTTGAACGGACTAGCGCTTACAATGAGCAGTTCTTC. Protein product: CSVERTSAYNEQFF.

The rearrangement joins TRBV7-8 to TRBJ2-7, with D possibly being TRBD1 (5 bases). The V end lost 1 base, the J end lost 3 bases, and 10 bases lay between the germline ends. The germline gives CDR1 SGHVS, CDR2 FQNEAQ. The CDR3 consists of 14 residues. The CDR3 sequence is CASSLEGIDYEQYF. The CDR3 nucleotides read TGTGCCAGCAGCTTAGAGGGGATTGACTACGAGCAGTACTTC.

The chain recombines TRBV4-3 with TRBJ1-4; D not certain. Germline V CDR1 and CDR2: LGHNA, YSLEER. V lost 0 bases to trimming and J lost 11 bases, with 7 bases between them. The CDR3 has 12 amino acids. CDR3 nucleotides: TGCGCCAGCAGCCAAGATACGGGGAAACTGTTTTTT. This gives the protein CASSQDTGKLFF.

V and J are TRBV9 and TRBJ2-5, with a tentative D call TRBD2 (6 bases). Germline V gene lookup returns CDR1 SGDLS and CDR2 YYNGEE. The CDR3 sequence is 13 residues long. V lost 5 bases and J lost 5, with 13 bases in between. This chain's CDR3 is CASSRGSSETQYF. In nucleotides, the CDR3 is TGTGCCAGCAGTCGGGGGAGTAGTGAGACCCAGTACTTC.

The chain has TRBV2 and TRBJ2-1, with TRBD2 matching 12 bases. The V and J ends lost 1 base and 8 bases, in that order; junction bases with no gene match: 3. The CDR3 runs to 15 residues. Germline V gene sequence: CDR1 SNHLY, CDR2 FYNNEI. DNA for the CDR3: TGTGCCAGCAGTGAAGGTCTAGCGGGAGGGGATGAGCAGTTCTTC. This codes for CASSEGLAGGDEQFF.